This T cell receptor beta chain was sequenced in a study of blood T cell repertoires in COVID-19 (dated by TCRdb to 2020 to 2021). Regarding the research as a whole: Samples from collaborators originated in the United States, Italy and Spain and spanned both the acute and convalescent phases of COVID-19. The prospective study material was composed of cDNA or gDNA derived from T cells, B-cell-depleted T cells, or PBMCs. The dataset comprised deeply sampled blood TCRbeta repertoires from subjects exposed to, actively infected with, or recovered from COVID-19. The repertoires were released in a freely available public database intended as a resource for research on the immune response to SARS-CoV-2. The samples were drawn from the first 160 participants of the ongoing ImmuneRACE study and from 1,254 subjects provided by 6 global collaborators. A de-identified subject ID, COVID-19 status, age in years and sex were almost always included in the sample metadata. HLA class I and class II types, where available, came from metadata supplied by the sample provider rather than from assay-based typing.

Whole blood was collected in K2EDTA tubes by collaborating institutions according to the institutions' own protocols. For TCRbeta analysis, collaborator samples were shipped as frozen whole blood, as isolated PBMCs, or as DNA extracted from either sample type. Of note for this clone: The antigen it recognizes is unknown. The input lacks base qualities; no much larger clone sits a single base away.

TCRbeta CDR3 regions were amplified from genomic DNA by means of the immunoSEQ Assay, a bias-controlled multiplex PCR. As for how the authors treated the data: Nucleated cell counts per sample were estimated from amplification of reference gene primers within the assay. To quantify the absolute abundance of each unique TCRbeta CDR3 rearrangement, sequence reads were collapsed and filtered. For each sample, productive Simpson clonality was calculated by taking the square root of Simpson's diversity index across productive rearrangements. TCRdb holds this immuneACCESS table with in-frame rearrangements only. Some clones are missing; in checked studies, unresolved V genes explain under half, and the rest has no known cause. That table gives V, J and clone size, and the DNA gave D and trimming. In all, the sample holds about 16,000 clones, and over 80% of those were seen once. The top ten clones comprise 7.5% to 8.5% of the sample.

Broader findings and caveats from the paper: The quantity of clinical and demographic metadata differed by source and by participant and was supplied without curation.

The CDR3 numbers 16 residues from cysteine through phenylalanine. CDR3 DNA is the only sequence kept; it has 48 bases, read in frame from the first base. In the germline V gene (reference sequence), CDR1 corresponds to LNHDA and CDR2 to SQIVND. For this chain, trimming is 6 bases at the V end and 4 bases at the J end, and the number of junction bases without a gene match is 12. Sequences were obtained from peripheral blood. The TCR was taken from a human donor with active COVID-19. The donor label of this sample is uncertain. The chain was built from TRBV19 and TRBJ1-5; 7 of the junction bases match TRBD1. CDR3 loop: CASSRMDRPQNQPQHF. At the DNA level, the sequence is TGTGCCAGTAGCCGGATGGACAGGCCCCAGAATCAGCCCCAGCATTTT. Full variable domain (CDR3 extended with the reference TRBV19 and TRBJ1-5 proteins): DGGITQSPKYLFRKEGQNVTLSCEQNLNHDAMYWYRQDPGQGLRLIYYSQIVNDFQKGDIAEGYSVSREKKESFPLTVTSAQKNPTAFYLCASSRMDRPQNQPQHFGDGTRLSIL.